Included here is one TCR beta chain sequence, with context. What antigen it recognizes has not been identified. Base qualities are not recorded, but no much larger clone differs from it by a single base. The record originates from a study of blood T cell repertoires in COVID-19 (dated by TCRdb to about 2020). The study in broad terms: Collaborator samples came from the United States, Italy and Spain and covered acute and convalescent phases of COVID-19. The material from the prospective study consisted of cDNA or gDNA derived from T cells, B-cell-depleted T cells, or PBMCs. The dataset comprised deeply sampled blood TCRbeta repertoires from subjects exposed to, actively infected with, or recovered from COVID-19. The repertoires were released in a freely available public database meant as a resource for research on the immune response to SARS-CoV-2. Samples were obtained from the ongoing ImmuneRACE study (first 160 participants) and from about 1,300 subjects provided by 6 global collaborators. Sample metadata almost always included a de-identified subject ID, COVID-19 status, age in years and sex. Where available, HLA class I and class II types were obtained from metadata supplied by the sample provider rather than from assay-based typing. Study-wide findings and limitations: Clinical and demographic metadata were provided uncurated, with the amount varying by source and participant.

The CDR3 holds 14 amino acids from the cysteine to the phenylalanine. The kept DNA is CDR3 alone, 42 bases in frame from the first base. Trimming costs V 1 base and J 3 bases, and their ends lie 7 bases apart. Per the germline V gene (reference sequence), LNHNV is the CDR1 and YYDKDF is the CDR2. Each collaborating institution followed its own protocols to collect whole blood in K2EDTA tubes. For TCRbeta analysis, collaborators shipped samples in one of three forms: frozen whole blood, isolated PBMCs, or DNA extracted from either of those sample types. TCRbeta CDR3 regions were amplified from genomic DNA by means of the immunoSEQ Assay, a bias-controlled multiplex PCR. In the original analysis: Within the assay, amplification of reference gene primers was used to estimate how many nucleated cells each sample contained. To quantify the absolute abundance of each unique TCRbeta CDR3 rearrangement, sequence reads were collapsed and filtered. Productive Simpson clonality was computed per sample as the square root of Simpson's diversity index over productive rearrangements. TCRdb took this table from immuneACCESS and kept in-frame rearrangements with V and J called. Such tables lack part of the clones; where checked against another copy, unresolved V genes explain under half of the gap, and the rest is unexplained. V and J calls plus clone size are reproduced from that table; the DNA served to infer D and trimming. This sample comprises under 350,000 clones, around 89% of them detected only once. Jointly, the top ten make up about 4.6% of the sample.

Here the chain combines TRBV15 and TRBJ2-1; TRBD2 might be the D gene, on 6 matching bases. Specimen: peripheral blood. This sequence originates from a man aged 40-50 years with acute or convalescent COVID-19. The DNA reads TGTGCCACCAGCAGAGGGGGAGGCTACAATGAGCAGTTCTTC. It translates to CATSRGGGYNEQFF.